This T cell receptor beta chain was documented in a study of immune cell composition in non-small cell lung cancer. This clone was counted between two and nine times. Its antigen is not identified. Study-wide results and limits: Smoking pack-years did not significantly correlate with tumour TCR-beta clonality. Squamous lung tumours showed higher top 10 clone scores and clonality than adenocarcinomas.

Germline CDR1 is LGHNA and CDR2 is YNFKEQ. V was shortened by 5 bases and J by 0 bases, with 8 bases between the two germline ends. CDR3 size: 15 residues. Clones were sequenced by immunoSEQ multiplex PCR, and TCRdb holds only the in-frame ones, with some missing. Found here are over 4,500 clones, roughly four fifths of them singletons; the top ten hold over 9.5%. The V call is TRBV4-2, the J call TRBJ2-6, with D unresolved. The sequenced material came from lung tumor tissue. The receptor's source is a human donor with non-small cell lung cancer. This CDR3 reads CASSYSGSGANVLTF. CDR3 coding DNA: TGTGCCAGCAGCTATTCGGGCTCTGGGGCCAACGTCCTGACTTTC.